These T cell receptor beta chains were read from a single sample in a study of blood T cell repertoires in COVID-19. Only in-frame clones appear in the TCRdb table, and some are missing; sequencing was by immunoSEQ multiplex PCR. Of around 57,000 clones detected, around 76% appear once; the ten largest clones hold about 20%. The sample taken for sequencing was peripheral blood. These receptors all stem from a woman aged 55-69 years with acute or convalescent COVID-19. CDR3s leave out the opening cysteine and the closing phenylalanine or tryptophan. Where a row states a size, it is once, few, many or the class of an expanded clone; other rows omit it.

cdr3_aa j_call clone_size v_call
AWIYRNTEAF TRBJ1-1 . TRBV30
ASSQVTGAARGHEQY TRBJ2-7 . TRBV4-3
AWSLLAGRGDTQY TRBJ2-3 . TRBV30
ASSGRVSGNEQF TRBJ2-1 . TRBV7-2
ASSLAWQIRGPQH TRBJ1-5 . TRBV5-8
ASSLISRNEQF TRBJ2-1 once TRBV7-9
ASSIGNRGNSPLH TRBJ1-6 . TRBV27
SVPGDTEAF TRBJ1-1 . TRBV20-1
ASSWELGMDSNQPQH TRBJ1-5 . TRBV19
ASSLEPGQGSDYGYT TRBJ1-2 few TRBV27
ASSSAWGGDQPQH TRBJ1-5 . TRBV5-1
ASSPRTGGKDTQY TRBJ2-3 once TRBV18
AISERYEQY TRBJ2-7 few TRBV10-3
ASSEAGKGYNEQF TRBJ2-1 . TRBV10-1
ASSRSGGVYNEQF TRBJ2-1 . TRBV7-9
ASSPQGGGQY TRBJ2-7 . TRBV5-1
ASLRGGVGNQPQH TRBJ1-5 . TRBV19
ASSYESGGYEQY TRBJ2-7 . TRBV6-5
ASSSRGTYGYT TRBJ1-2 few TRBV6-5
ASSQDGTGVETQY TRBJ2-5 . TRBV4-2
ASSATRPTQVIYNEQF TRBJ2-1 . TRBV7-8
ASSQFRKGDYEQY TRBJ2-7 once TRBV4-3
ASSYSAGVKAF TRBJ1-1 . TRBV6-5
ASSHDRDLMNTEAF TRBJ1-1 . TRBV7-8
SVQGDTEAF TRBJ1-1 . TRBV29-1
ASSLRTGGNTGELF TRBJ2-2 . TRBV27
ASRGTGDDYGYT TRBJ1-2 . TRBV6-5
ASSDSRDNEQF TRBJ2-1 once TRBV7-2
ASSQVYGGALNTGELF TRBJ2-2 . TRBV3-1/TRBV3-2
ASRGGQDTEAF TRBJ1-1 few TRBV2
ASSFLRGVDTQY TRBJ2-3 . TRBV27
ASSHGHLGAF TRBJ1-1 . TRBV10-1
ASSALAGGEQF TRBJ2-1 . TRBV2
ASSLGSDEKLF TRBJ1-4 . TRBV5-1
ASSPTGVYNEQF TRBJ2-1 . TRBV10-1
ASSSEPRAGNTEAF TRBJ1-1 . TRBV5-1
ATLRSGGAANEQF TRBJ2-1 . TRBV2
ASSRQGWNTEAF TRBJ1-1 . TRBV14
ASSLGQMYSNQPQH TRBJ1-5 . TRBV13
AWSVFINEKLF TRBJ1-4 . TRBV30
ASSPDNEQF TRBJ2-1 . TRBV7-2
ARSSRGGGAGYGYT TRBJ1-2 . TRBV5-3
ASSTGTGGAFGYGYT TRBJ1-2 . TRBV7-3
AWSVTTGVHKY TRBJ2-7 . TRBV30
ASSLKGISEQY TRBJ2-7 . TRBV11-2